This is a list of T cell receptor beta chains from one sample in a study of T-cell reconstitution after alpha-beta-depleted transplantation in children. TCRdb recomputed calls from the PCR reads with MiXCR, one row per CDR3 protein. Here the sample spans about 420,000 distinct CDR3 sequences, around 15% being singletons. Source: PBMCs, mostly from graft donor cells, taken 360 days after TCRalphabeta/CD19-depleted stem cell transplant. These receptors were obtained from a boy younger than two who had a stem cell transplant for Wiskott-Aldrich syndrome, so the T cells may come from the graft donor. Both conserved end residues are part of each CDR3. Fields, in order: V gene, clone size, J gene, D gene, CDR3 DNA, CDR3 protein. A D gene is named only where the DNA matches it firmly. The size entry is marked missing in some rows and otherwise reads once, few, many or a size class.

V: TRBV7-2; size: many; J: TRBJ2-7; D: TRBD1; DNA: TGTGCCAGCAGCTCCGGGACAGGGGTCTACGAGCAGTACTTC; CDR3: CASSSGTGVYEQYF
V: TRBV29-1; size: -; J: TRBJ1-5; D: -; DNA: TGCAGCGTTGGAGAGGGGCCATCCAATCAGCCCCAGCATTTT; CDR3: CSVGEGPSNQPQHF
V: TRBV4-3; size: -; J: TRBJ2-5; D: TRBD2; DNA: TGCGCCAGCAGCCAAATGGTAGCATGGGGGGGAGAAGAGACCCAGTACTTC; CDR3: CASSQMVAWGGEETQYF
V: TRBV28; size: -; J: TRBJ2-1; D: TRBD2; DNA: TGTGCCACCAACGGGGGGTTCTGGGAGCAGTTCTTC; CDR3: CATNGGFWEQFF
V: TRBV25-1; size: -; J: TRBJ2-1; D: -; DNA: TGTGCCAGCAGTGAACGCCTGGTCGTTGGGAATGAGCAGTTCTTC; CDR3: CASSERLVVGNEQFF
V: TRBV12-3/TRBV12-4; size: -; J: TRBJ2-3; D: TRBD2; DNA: TGTGCCAGCAGTTTCGGCGGGGGGCTCACAGATACGCAGTATTTT; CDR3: CASSFGGGLTDTQYF
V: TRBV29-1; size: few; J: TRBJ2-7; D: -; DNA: TGCAGCGGCGGACAGAGCGCCTACGAGCAGTACTTC; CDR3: CSGGQSAYEQYF
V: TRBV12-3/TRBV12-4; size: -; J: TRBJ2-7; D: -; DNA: TGTGCCAGCAGTCCGTTAAATAGCGGTTATTCCTACGAGCAGTACTTC; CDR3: CASSPLNSGYSYEQYF
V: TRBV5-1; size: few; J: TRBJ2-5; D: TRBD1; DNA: TGCGCCAGCAGCGCCGCCGGGACAGGGGAAGAGACCCAGTACTTC; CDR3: CASSAAGTGEETQYF
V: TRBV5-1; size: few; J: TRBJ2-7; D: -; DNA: TGCGCCAGCAGCCCGTCCGGAATGAGGGCCGAGCAGTACTTC; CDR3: CASSPSGMRAEQYF
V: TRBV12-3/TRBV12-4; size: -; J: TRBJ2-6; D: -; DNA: TGTGCCAGCAGCTCTCGGGGGAAGACGGTCTCTGGGGCCAACGTCCTGACTTTC; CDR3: CASSSRGKTVSGANVLTF
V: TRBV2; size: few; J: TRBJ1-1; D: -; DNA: TGTGCCAGCAGTGAGAAGGTCCTGATGGGAGCTTTCTTT; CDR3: CASSEKVLMGAFF
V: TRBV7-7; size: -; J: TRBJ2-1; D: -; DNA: TGTGCCAGCAGCCAGGGGACCGCGACCCACAATGAGCAGTTCTTC; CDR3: CASSQGTATHNEQFF
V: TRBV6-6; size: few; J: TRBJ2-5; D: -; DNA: TGTGCCAGCAGTTACCCCAGACCAGAGACCCAGTACTTC; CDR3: CASSYPRPETQYF
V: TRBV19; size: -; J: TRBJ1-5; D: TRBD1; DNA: TGTGCCAGTAGTCCGCGCCGGGACAGGGGGCGAGTTTGGCCCCAGCATTTT; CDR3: CASSPRRDRGRVWPQHF
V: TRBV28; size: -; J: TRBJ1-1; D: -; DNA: TGTGCCAGCAGTCCGCTGCCCCAGGTTGGAGGGGACACTGAAGCTTTCTTT; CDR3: CASSPLPQVGGDTEAFF
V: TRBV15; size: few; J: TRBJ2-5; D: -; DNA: TGTGCCACCAGCAGAGATATGGGGGAAGAGACCCAGTACTTC; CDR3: CATSRDMGEETQYF
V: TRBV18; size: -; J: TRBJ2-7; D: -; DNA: TGTGCCAGCTCGCTCGAGACGAAATCCTACGAGCAGTACTTC; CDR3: CASSLETKSYEQYF
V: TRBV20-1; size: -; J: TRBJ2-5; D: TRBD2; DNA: TGCAGTGCCGCGGTGGGACTAGCGGGGGTGGCCCAGTACTTC; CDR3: CSAAVGLAGVAQYF
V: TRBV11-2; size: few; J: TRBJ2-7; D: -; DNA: TGTGCCAGCAGCTTGGACCCGGGACATCTCTACGAGCAGTACTTC; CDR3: CASSLDPGHLYEQYF
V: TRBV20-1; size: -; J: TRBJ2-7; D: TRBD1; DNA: TGCAGTGCTAGCCCTAGGACAGGGTCCTACGAGCAGTACTTC; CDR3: CSASPRTGSYEQYF
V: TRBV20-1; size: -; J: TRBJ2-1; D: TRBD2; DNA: TGCAGTGCCCCTTTGACTAGCGGCCACAATGAGCAGTTCTTC; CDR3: CSAPLTSGHNEQFF
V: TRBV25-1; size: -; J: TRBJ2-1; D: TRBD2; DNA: TGTGCCAGCAGTTCCGGGACTAGTCAGAGAAATGAGCAGTTCTTC; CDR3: CASSSGTSQRNEQFF
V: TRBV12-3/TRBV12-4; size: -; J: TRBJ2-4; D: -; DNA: TGTGCCAGCAGTTCCTACCTGGTGGACATTCAGTACTTC; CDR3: CASSSYLVDIQYF
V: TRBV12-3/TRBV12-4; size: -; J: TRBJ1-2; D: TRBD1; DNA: TGTGCCAGCACCCAGACAGGGGGCGGTTATGGCTACACCTTC; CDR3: CASTQTGGGYGYTF
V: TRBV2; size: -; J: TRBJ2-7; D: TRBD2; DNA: TGTGCCTGTATGCTAGCGGGTTTTGCCTACGAGCAGTACTTC; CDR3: CACMLAGFAYEQYF
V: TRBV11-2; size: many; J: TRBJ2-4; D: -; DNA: TGTGCCAGCAGCATACGCCGGGGTCAGTCCAAAGCCATTCAGTACTTC; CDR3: CASSIRRGQSKAIQYF
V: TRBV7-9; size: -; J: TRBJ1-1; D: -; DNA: TGTGCCAGCAGCTCGACAAAGAACACTGAAGCTTTCTTT; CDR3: CASSSTKNTEAFF
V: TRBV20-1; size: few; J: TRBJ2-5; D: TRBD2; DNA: TGCAGTGCCCCTTACCCCCTAGCGGGGGTAGAGACCCAGTACTTC; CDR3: CSAPYPLAGVETQYF
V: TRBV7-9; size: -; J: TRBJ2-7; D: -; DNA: TGTGCCAGCAGCCTCAGAGGACAGCAGTACGCGCAGTACTTC; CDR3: CASSLRGQQYAQYF